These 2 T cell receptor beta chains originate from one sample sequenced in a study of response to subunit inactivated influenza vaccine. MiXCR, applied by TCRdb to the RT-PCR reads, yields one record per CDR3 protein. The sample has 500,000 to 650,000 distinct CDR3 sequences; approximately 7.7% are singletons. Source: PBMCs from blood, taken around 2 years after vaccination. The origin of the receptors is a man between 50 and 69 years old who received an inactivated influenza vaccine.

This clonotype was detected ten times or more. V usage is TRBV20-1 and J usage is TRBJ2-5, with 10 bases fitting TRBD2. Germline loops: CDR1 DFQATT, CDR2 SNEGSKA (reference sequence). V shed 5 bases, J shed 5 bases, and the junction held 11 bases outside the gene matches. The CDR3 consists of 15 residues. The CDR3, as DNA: TGCAGTGCTCCCAAGCGGGGGGGAATTCGGGAGACCCAGTACTTC. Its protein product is CSAPKRGGIRETQYF.

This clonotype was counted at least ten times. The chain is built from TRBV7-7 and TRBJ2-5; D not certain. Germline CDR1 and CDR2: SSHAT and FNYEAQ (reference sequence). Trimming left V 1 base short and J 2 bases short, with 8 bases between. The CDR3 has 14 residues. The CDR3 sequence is CASSLGPGQETQYF. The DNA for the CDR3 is TGTGCCAGCAGCTTAGGTCCAGGACAAGAGACCCAGTACTTC.